This TCR beta chain was profiled in a study of human T cells and chemical hapten exposure. As for the study in general: Small differences in pooled library volume mainly drove the variation in TCR yields per sample.

As for this clonotype: Its antigen is unknown.

It was the library that attached unique molecular identifiers to individual cDNA molecules. TCRdb itself ran the RACE reads through MiXCR, one entry per CDR3 protein. The table records some 330,000 distinct CDR3 sequences, 5.5% of them present only once. Time point of the sample: pre-sensitization, week 0. The treatment here: therapeutic diphenylcyclopropenone sensitization with weekly scalp DPC. Phlebotomy was performed prior to application of every patch test. Findings and limits, study-wide: The study found expanded TCRs formed significantly more large CDR3 similarity clusters than controls.

The V end lost 3 bases, the J end lost 8 bases, and 17 bases lay between the germline ends. Per the germline V gene, CDR1 is LNHDA and CDR2 is SQIVND (reference sequence). The length of the CDR3 is 16 residues. The TCR sequence derives from a woman aged 18-30 years with alopecia areata. Some clones in this sample may be carry-over from other donors' samples. Sequencing used whole blood, obtained in connection with sensitization to the hapten diphenylcyclopropenone (DPC). V is TRBV19 and J is TRBJ1-6; no definite D call. CDR3 amino acids: CASSISADTSYSPLHF. The CDR3 region has the DNA TGTGCCAGTAGTATTTCGGCCGACACCTCATATTCACCCCTCCACTTT.